This T cell receptor (beta chain) is drawn from a study of blood T cell repertoires in COVID-19. Study-level background: From the United States, Italy and Spain came samples of acute and convalescent COVID-19.

Produced via immunoSEQ multiplex PCR; TCRdb's table is partial and in-frame only. Here the sample spans some 300,000 clones, over 80% being singletons. Seattle-derived patients entered the study during active infection and were followed longitudinally. This CDR3 is 16 amino acids long. The trim removed 0 bases at V and 3 bases at J, leaving 7 bases unmatched. In germline, CDR1 is SGHRS, CDR2 YFSETQ. The TCR sequence derives from a woman in her forties or fifties with COVID-19, enrolled during active disease. Source material: peripheral blood. V and J are TRBV5-1 and TRBJ2-7; 9 nucleotides line up with TRBD1. The CDR3 nucleotides read TGCGCCAGCAGCTTGGTCGCGGGGACAGGGAGCTACGAGCAGTACTTC. Amino acid sequence: CASSLVAGTGSYEQYF.